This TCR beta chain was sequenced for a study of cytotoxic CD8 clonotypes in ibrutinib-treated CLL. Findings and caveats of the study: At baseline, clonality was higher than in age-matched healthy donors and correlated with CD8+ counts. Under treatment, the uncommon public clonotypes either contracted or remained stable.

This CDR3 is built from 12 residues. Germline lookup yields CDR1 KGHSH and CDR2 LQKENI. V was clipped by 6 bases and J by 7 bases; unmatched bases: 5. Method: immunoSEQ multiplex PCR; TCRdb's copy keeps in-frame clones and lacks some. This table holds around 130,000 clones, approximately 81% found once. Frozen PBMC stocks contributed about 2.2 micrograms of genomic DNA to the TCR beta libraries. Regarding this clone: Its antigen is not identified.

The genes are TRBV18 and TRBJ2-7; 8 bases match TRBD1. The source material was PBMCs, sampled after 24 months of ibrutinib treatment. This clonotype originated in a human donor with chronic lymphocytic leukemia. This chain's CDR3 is CASSPDREEQYF. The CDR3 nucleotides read TGTGCCAGCTCCCCGGACAGGGAGGAGCAGTACTTC.